The 11 T cell receptor beta chains below come from one sample, sequenced in a study of blood T cells in healthy people across ages. Next came a second PCR, run for about 6 to 11 cycles, which used a sample-barcoded 5' primer along with a J-beta primer mix. Using its own MiXCR run on the 5' RACE reads, TCRdb lists one record per CDR3 protein. The sample records some 1.4 million distinct CDR3 sequences, 35% to 45% being singletons. The sequenced sample consisted of blood. The receptors derive from a woman between 18 and 29 years old in good health.

As to this clonotype: At one boundary the junction diverges from the germline segment, which might be a read error. The chain combines TRBV4-1 with TRBJ1-2, with 8 bases fitting TRBD1. Germline V gene data show CDR1 as MGHRA and CDR2 as YSYEKL. The CDR3 spans 17 residues. This CDR3 is CASSQGVRGRLNYGCTF. The CDR3 coding sequence is TGCGCCAGCAGCCAAGGCGTCAGGGGGCGATTGAACTATGGCTGCACCTTC.

The chain joins TRBV10-1 to TRBJ2-5, with D perhaps TRBD2 (6 bases). Trimming shortened V by 0 bases and J by 11 bases, and 13 bases separated the two germline ends. The CDR3 runs to 13 residues. In germline, CDR1 is WNHNN, CDR2 SYGVQD (reference sequence). The CDR3 spells CASSESTPREQYF. The CDR3 coding sequence is TGCGCCAGCAGTGAGTCAACCCCCCGGGAGCAGTACTTC.

The chain uses TRBV2 and TRBJ2-2; possibly TRBD1 for D (6 bases). There are 16 residues in the CDR3. In germline, CDR1 is SNHLY, CDR2 FYNNEI. The V and J ends lost 5 bases and 4 bases respectively, with 17 bases between them. This chain's CDR3 is CASSTPTGELTGELFF. As DNA, the CDR3 is TGTGCCAGCAGTACGCCGACAGGTGAACTCACCGGGGAGCTGTTTTTT.

V and J are TRBV14 and TRBJ2-7; D possibly corresponds to TRBD2 (5 bases). V was shortened by 4 bases and J by 4 bases, with 14 bases between the two germline ends. CDR1 is SGHDN and CDR2 is FVKESK in the germline V gene. The CDR3 extends over 14 amino acids. The CDR3: CASSRSGPGYEQYF. For the CDR3, the DNA is TGTGCCAGCAGCCGTTCGGGCCCGGGGTACGAGCAGTACTTC.

This clonotype has only one observation. This sequence joins TRBV10-3 and TRBJ2-1; 7 bases map to TRBD2. After removal of 2 bases from V and 3 bases from J, the junction contained 4 bases not matched to a gene. Germline lookup yields CDR1 ENHRY and CDR2 SYGVKD. The CDR3 runs 15 residues. As DNA, the CDR3 is TGTGCCATCAGTGAGCCTAGCGGACTCTACAATGAGCAGTTCTTC. This encodes CAISEPSGLYNEQFF.

On this clonotype itself: A read error may be the cause here, since a much bigger clone is one base away. The chain uses TRBV7-2 and TRBJ2-1; D gene ambiguous. There are 11 residues in the CDR3. The V gene lost 5 bases and the J gene lost 11 bases, with 10 bases spanning the gap. Germline V gene sequence: CDR1 SGHTA, CDR2 FQGNSA. The DNA of the CDR3 is TGTGCCAGCAGCCCCTCGAGTCAGCAGTTCTTC. Translating gives CASSPSSQQFF.

The rearrangement uses TRBV20-1 and TRBJ2-7; D is possibly TRBD2 (5 bases). The CDR3 runs 11 residues. Germline values: CDR1 DFQATT, CDR2 SNEGSKA (reference sequence). Trimming shortened V by 7 bases and J by 0 bases, and 7 bases separated the two germline ends. The CDR3: CSGTDSYEQYF. In nucleotides, the CDR3 is TGCAGTGGGACTGACTCCTACGAGCAGTACTTC.

V usage is TRBV7-9 and J usage is TRBJ1-2, with D possibly being TRBD1 (5 bases). Germline loops: CDR1 SEHNR, CDR2 FQNEAQ (reference sequence). This CDR3 is built from 17 residues. Between the trimmed V and J ends, which lost 11 bases and 8 bases, there was a span of 33 bases. The CDR3 is CAPARRGDRDGRGGYTF. The CDR3 region has the DNA TGTGCCCCAGCTCGTCGAGGGGACCGCGACGGCCGGGGAGGCTACACCTTC.

CDR3 protein: CASRWGTEQFF. The CDR3 DNA follows: TGTGCCAGCAGATGGGGAACTGAGCAGTTCTTC. The chain combines TRBV6-5 with TRBJ2-1; unclear D gene. The germline V gene has CDR1 MNHEY and CDR2 SVGAGI. This CDR3 is 11 amino acids long. V shed 6 bases and J shed 9 bases, with 9 bases lying between them.

The chain uses TRBV12-5 and TRBJ1-2, with 8 bases aligning to TRBD1. This CDR3 has 15 residues. Germline lookup yields CDR1 LGHNT and CDR2 FRNRAP. V gave up 6 bases and J gave up 5 bases; unmatched junction bases: 11. CDR3 coding DNA: TGTGCTAGTGGCCCCCCAGGACAGGGTGTGTATGGCTACACCTTC. This sequence encodes CASGPPGQGVYGYTF. Together with reference TRBV12-5 and TRBJ1-2, the CDR3 gives the full variable domain: DARVTQTPRHKVTEMGQEVTMRCQPILGHNTVFWYRQTMMQGLELLAYFRNRAPLDDSGMPKDRFSAEMPDATLATLKIQPSEPRDSAVYFCASGPPGQGVYGYTFGSGTRLTVV.

This clonotype occurred a few times. Written as DNA, the CDR3 is TGTGCCAGCCTAGCCCAGTACAATGAGCAGTTCTTC. Translated, it gives CASLAQYNEQFF. The chain links TRBV6-1 to TRBJ2-1, with D perhaps TRBD2 (5 bases). This CDR3 has 12 residues. The V end lost 8 bases, the J end lost 4 bases, and 9 bases lay between the germline ends. The germline gives CDR1 MNHNS, CDR2 SASEGT.